This TCR beta chain was observed in a study of metastatic and nonmetastatic thyroid tumors. Study summary: It was across blood and tumor or nodule tissue from malignant and benign thyroid patients that repertoires were compared. Findings and limits, study-wide: A significant increase in TCR beta diversity was reportedly seen in malignant thyroid tumors relative to benign nodules, in blood and tumor.

None of the patients had undergone any treatment ahead of thyroid surgery. Per the study methods: The study took CDR3 differences across clinicopathological groups and made a distant-metastasis classifier for papillary thyroid cancer from them. TCRdb reprocessed the PCR reads using MiXCR. Here the V and J calls rest on TCRdb's processing, not on the authors' analysis. In the table there are roughly 5,200 clones, about 30% of which are singletons. The CDR3 runs to 14 residues. Losses at the gene ends were 5 bases for V and 2 bases for J; bases not matched to a gene: 5. Per the germline V gene, CDR1 is MNHEY and CDR2 is SVGAGI. Comments on this clone: Its cognate antigen is unknown. Because the CDR3 is missing its conserved closing phenylalanine or tryptophan, this is likely a read error.

The sequence derives from a female donor with papillary thyroid cancer or a benign thyroid nodule (not recorded which). Some clones in this sample may be carry-over from other donors' samples. Sequenced input: adjacent normal tissue. J is TRBJ2-7 and V is TRBV6-5, with 8 bases lining up with TRBD1. The CDR3 here is CASSVLQGAYEQYL. The CDR3 DNA reads TGTGCCAGCAGTGTACTACAGGGGGCCTACGAGCAGTACCTC.